Below, 30 T cell receptor beta chains from the same sample are listed, as sequenced in a study of T cell responses to AZD1222 COVID-19 vaccine. The assay was immunoSEQ multiplex PCR, and TCRdb's table has in-frame clones only and misses some. The table lists approximately 73,000 clones, 70% to 85% of them singletons. The input for sequencing was peripheral blood, taken on day 0 of AZD1222 vaccination. The receptors shown here come from an adult in good health.

J is TRBJ1-6 and V is TRBV7-6; no definite D call. Germline-derived CDR1 and CDR2 are SGHVS and FNYEAQ. V was clipped by 1 base and J by 7 bases, with 14 bases between them. The CDR3 sequence is 16 residues long. CDR3 sequence reads: CASSLGVKGLNSPLHF. Here the CDR3 DNA reads TGTGCCAGCAGCTTAGGGGTTAAGGGTTTGAATTCACCCCTCCACTTT.

CDR3 residues: CSVGSQGRYQETQYF. In DNA form, the CDR3 reads TGCAGCGTTGGGTCCCAGGGGCGGTACCAAGAGACCCAGTACTTC. The chain joins TRBV29-1 to TRBJ2-5; maybe TRBD1 (6 bases). The length of the CDR3 is 15 residues. Trimming pared 4 bases from V and 0 bases from J, leaving 15 bases between. Germline CDR1 reads SQVTM; CDR2 reads ANQGSEA.

The chain carries TRBV28 and TRBJ1-2, with 7 bases identical to TRBD1. V lost 5 bases to trimming and J lost 10 bases; unmatched junction nucleotides: 4. CDR1 is MDHEN, CDR2 SYDVKM, per germline. The CDR3 covers 11 residues. This CDR3 is CASSDRVDYTF. The CDR3 DNA sequence: TGTGCCAGCAGTGACAGGGTCGACTACACCTTC.

This rearrangement joins TRBV18 to TRBJ2-5; D could derive from TRBD1 or TRBD2 (5 bases each). Trimming shortened V by 3 bases and J by 4 bases, and 12 bases separated the two germline ends. The CDR3 contains 14 residues. Germline V gives CDR1 KGHSH, CDR2 LQKENI. Written as DNA, the CDR3 is TGTGCCAGCTCACCGGGGGTTAGCTCAGAGACCCAGTACTTC. Protein: CASSPGVSSETQYF.

J is TRBJ1-1 and V is TRBV19, with D possibly matching TRBD1 (5 bases). Looked up from germline, CDR1 is LNHDA and CDR2 is SQIVND (reference sequence). V was cut by 6 bases and J by 1 base, with 12 bases left in between. The CDR3 sequence is 14 residues long. The DNA of the CDR3 is TGTGCCAGTAGGGCCGGGACGGCGAACACTGAAGCTTTCTTT. Its translation is CASRAGTANTEAFF.

This chain uses TRBV30 with TRBJ1-1; 8 nucleotides agree with TRBD1. From germline, CDR1 is GTSNPN and CDR2 SVGIG (reference sequence). There are 13 residues in the CDR3. Trimming took 4 bases from V and 4 from J; bases not matched to a gene: 5. The CDR3 region is CAWTGGWSTEAFF. CDR3 bases: TGTGCCTGGACAGGGGGCTGGAGCACTGAAGCTTTCTTT.

This clone was seen only once. The genes are TRBV12-5 and TRBJ1-5; D possibly corresponds to TRBD1 (5 bases). The CDR3 sequence is 15 residues long. V was trimmed by 9 bases and J by 3 bases, leaving 18 bases between them. Germline-derived CDR1 and CDR2 are LGHNT and FRNRAP. The CDR3 spells CASMFVGADNQPQHF. The CDR3 DNA reads TGTGCTAGCATGTTCGTAGGGGCCGACAATCAGCCCCAGCATTTT.

The chain joins TRBV4-1 to TRBJ2-1, with D possibly being TRBD1 or TRBD2 (6 bases each). CDR1 is MGHRA and CDR2 is YSYEKL in the germline V gene. The CDR3 totals 16 residues. Trimming took 0 bases from V and 6 from J, leaving 15 bases between them. Written as DNA, the CDR3 is TGCGCCAGCAGCCAAGATCCGATACAGGGAGGCAATGAGCAGTTCTTC. Its protein product is CASSQDPIQGGNEQFF.

This clone was observed once. The gene calls are TRBV29-1 and TRBJ1-2; D gene ambiguous. Trimming pared 2 bases from V and 10 bases from J, leaving 8 bases between. The length of the CDR3 is 10 residues. From germline, CDR1 is SQVTM and CDR2 ANQGSEA. CDR3 DNA: TGCAGCGTTGAACGGACTGACTACACCTTC. Protein product: CSVERTDYTF.

This clone has just a few counts. The chain links TRBV29-1 to TRBJ1-4; D is uncertain. Trimming pared 5 bases from V and 10 bases from J, leaving 17 bases between. CDR1 is SQVTM, CDR2 ANQGSEA, per germline. The CDR3 has 13 residues. DNA for the CDR3: TGCAGCGTTCCTTACAAGACATGTCGAAAACTGTTTTTT. As protein: CSVPYKTCRKLFF.

This clone turned up a few times. The CDR3: CAISESKGGTGDEQYF. The CDR3 DNA reads as TGTGCCATCAGTGAGTCGAAGGGTGGGACTGGCGACGAGCAGTACTTC. The gene calls are TRBV10-3 and TRBJ2-7, with D possibly TRBD2 on 6 matching bases. Between the trimmed V and J ends, which lost 0 bases and 5 bases, there was a span of 17 bases. Looked up from germline, CDR1 is ENHRY and CDR2 is SYGVKD. CDR3 length: 16 residues.

The gene calls are TRBV6-2 or TRBV6-3 and TRBJ2-1; D call uncertain. Trimming took 6 bases from V and 5 from J, leaving 5 bases between them. CDR1 MNHEY and CDR2 SVGEGT come from the germline V gene. The CDR3 contains 11 residues. CDR3 sequence (DNA): TGTGCCAGCAGCACAAACAATGAGCAGTTCTTC. Translating gives CASSTNNEQFF.

The chain uses TRBV6-6 and TRBJ1-2; the D is unclear. V was shortened by 0 bases and J by 4 bases, with 15 bases between the two germline ends. The length of the CDR3 is 16 residues. Germline V gene data show CDR1 as MNHNY and CDR2 as SVGAGI (reference sequence). CDR3 nucleotide sequence: TGTGCCAGCAGTTACTCTTCAGCGGGGAGCATCTATGGCTACACCTTC. This encodes CASSYSSAGSIYGYTF.

V is TRBV11-2 and J is TRBJ2-1; 8 nucleotides align to TRBD1. V lost 1 base and J lost 7; bases outside the gene matches: 9. Germline V lookup: CDR1 SGHAT, CDR2 FQNNGV. CDR3 size: 16 residues. CDR3 DNA: TGTGCCAGCAGCTTAGTAGTGCAGGGGGCTTGGAATGAGCAGTTCTTC. Its protein product is CASSLVVQGAWNEQFF. Using reference TRBV11-2 and TRBJ2-1 for the parts outside the CDR3, the full variable domain is EAGVAQSPRYKIIEKRQSVAFWCNPISGHATLYWYQQILGQGPKLLIQFQNNGVVDDSQLPKDRFSAERLKGVDSTLKIQPAKLEDSAVYLCASSLVVQGAWNEQFFGPGTRLTVL.

The chain uses TRBV6-5 and TRBJ1-4, with 9 nucleotides matching TRBD1. CDR3 length: 14 amino acids. Looked up from germline, CDR1 is MNHEY and CDR2 is SVGAGI. V was clipped by 5 bases and J by 5 bases; unmatched bases: 3. The CDR3 region has the DNA TGTGCCAGCAGTATGGGACAGGGAAATGAAAAACTGTTTTTT. Amino acid sequence: CASSMGQGNEKLFF.

The gene calls are TRBV6-5 and TRBJ1-1, with TRBD1 matching over 7 bases. Germline CDR1 is MNHEY and CDR2 is SVGAGI. V gave up 0 bases and J gave up 2 bases; unmatched junction bases: 3. The CDR3 loop spans 15 amino acids. CDR3 sequence: CASSYSYRGNTEAFF. The DNA of the CDR3 is TGTGCCAGCAGTTACTCTTACAGGGGTAACACTGAAGCTTTCTTT.

The chain employs TRBV18 and TRBJ1-2; 8 bases fit TRBD1. With 3 bases clipped from V and 3 bases from J, the junction kept 3 bases outside the gene matches. Germline-derived CDR1 and CDR2 are KGHSH and LQKENI. CDR3 length: 14 residues. CDR3 region: CASSPRQGYYGYTF. The DNA of the CDR3 is TGTGCCAGCTCACCTAGACAGGGGTACTATGGCTACACCTTC.

The chain combines TRBV19 with TRBJ2-1; 10 bases line up with TRBD2. Germline V CDR1 and CDR2: LNHDA, SQIVND (reference sequence). This CDR3 comprises 14 residues. Unmatched junction bases numbered 4, after V lost 5 bases and J lost 6 bases. In DNA form, the CDR3 reads TGTGCCAGTAGTCCTAGCGGGAGCGGCAATGAGCAGTTCTTC. Residues: CASSPSGSGNEQFF. Based on the CDR3 plus reference TRBV19 and TRBJ2-1, the full variable domain is DGGITQSPKYLFRKEGQNVTLSCEQNLNHDAMYWYRQDPGQGLRLIYYSQIVNDFQKGDIAEGYSVSREKKESFPLTVTSAQKNPTAFYLCASSPSGSGNEQFFGPGTRLTVL.

The chain carries TRBV6-1 and TRBJ2-1, with 8 bases matching TRBD2. The germline V gene has CDR1 MNHNS and CDR2 SASEGT. Unmatched junction bases numbered 4, after V lost 3 bases and J lost 3 bases. The CDR3 has 15 residues. The CDR3 region has the DNA TGTGCCAGCAGTGATAGCGGGAAGAGCTACAATGAGCAGTTCTTC. Amino acids: CASSDSGKSYNEQFF.

This chain connects TRBV11-2 to TRBJ2-5; D is undetermined. The CDR3 consists of 12 residues. V lost 4 bases and J lost 2, with 5 bases in between. Per germline, CDR1 SGHAT and CDR2 FQNNGV. CDR3 in amino acids: CASSSLQETQYF. The CDR3 DNA is TGTGCCAGCAGCTCTCTACAAGAGACCCAGTACTTC.

This clone was seen only once. V gene TRBV7-2 combines with J gene TRBJ1-5; no firm D call. The CDR3 is 14 amino acids. V was pared by 1 base and J by 0 bases, with 4 bases between. Germline CDR1 SGHTA, CDR2 FQGNSA. The CDR3 loop is CASSLEHSNQPQHF. CDR3 sequence (DNA): TGTGCCAGCAGCTTAGAACATAGCAATCAGCCCCAGCATTTT.

The chain combines TRBV30 with TRBJ2-7; no clear D gene. From germline, CDR1 is GTSNPN and CDR2 SVGIG (reference sequence). V was pared by 0 bases and J by 4 bases, with 7 bases between. The CDR3 contains 12 residues. CDR3 DNA: TGTGCCTGGAGTGTAACTCTATACGAGCAGTACTTC. The encoded protein is CAWSVTLYEQYF.

V is TRBV4-3 and J is TRBJ1-3; D is ambiguous. Trimming left V 0 bases short and J 8 bases short, with 14 bases between. The CDR3 has 15 amino acids. Germline V gives CDR1 LGHNA, CDR2 YSLEER. The CDR3 is CASSQEARRRDTIYF. The CDR3 nucleotides read TGCGCCAGCAGCCAAGAGGCCAGACGACGGGACACCATATATTTT.

The chain recombines TRBV5-1 with TRBJ2-1, with 10 bases that match TRBD1. After removal of 4 bases from V and 7 bases from J, the junction contained 8 bases not matched to a gene. The CDR3 has 15 residues. CDR1 is SGHRS, CDR2 YFSETQ, per germline. CDR3 bases: TGCGCCAGCAGCCCGATGACAGGGGGCGGGAATGAGCAGTTCTTC. It encodes CASSPMTGGGNEQFF.

This sequence joins TRBV21-1 and TRBJ1-1; the table assigns TRBD1, which was not confirmed against the DNA. TRBV21-1 is a recognized pseudogene. The CDR3 contains 12 residues. CDR3 sequence reads: CASRGVNTEAFF. As DNA, the CDR3 is TGTGCCAGCAGAGGGGTCAACACTGAAGCTTTCTTT.

The gene calls are TRBV7-3 and TRBJ1-6; D may be TRBD1 (5 bases). Germline V gene data show CDR1 as SGHTA and CDR2 as FQGTGA. V lost 2 bases, J lost 9 bases, and 14 bases lay in between. The CDR3 spans 15 residues. DNA for the CDR3: TGTGCCAGCAGCTTAGGTGGGGGTGTTCGTTCACCCCTCCACTTT. Protein product: CASSLGGGVRSPLHF. Combining the CDR3 with reference TRBV7-3 and TRBJ1-6 gives the whole variable domain GAGVSQTPSNKVTEKGKYVELRCDPISGHTALYWYRQSLGQGPEFLIYFQGTGAADDSGLPNDRFFAVRPEGSVSTLKIQRTERGDSAVYLCASSLGGGVRSPLHFGNGTRLTVT.

This clone showed up just a few times. CDR3 DNA sequence: TGTGCCAGCAGCCCCGGAGGGGGCAGGCACGAGCAGTACTTC. Protein product: CASSPGGGRHEQYF. This chain joins TRBV7-9 and TRBJ2-7; maybe TRBD1 (7 bases). The CDR3 has 14 amino acids. Between the trimmed V and J ends, which lost 5 bases and 5 bases, there was a span of 16 bases. CDR1 is SEHNR and CDR2 is FQNEAQ in the germline V gene (reference sequence).

This chain uses TRBV27 with TRBJ2-1, with D possibly matching TRBD2 (6 bases). With 3 bases removed from V and 0 bases from J, the gap between germline ends came to 9 bases. From germline, CDR1 is MNHEY and CDR2 SMNVEV (reference sequence). The CDR3 contains 15 residues. The CDR3 sequence is CASSFSGSSYNEQFF. CDR3 in DNA: TGTGCCAGCAGTTTTAGCGGCAGCTCCTACAATGAGCAGTTCTTC.

The chain has TRBV29-1 and TRBJ1-3; D not resolved. The germline CDR1 and CDR2 sequences are SQVTM and ANQGSEA. The CDR3 consists of 13 residues. Between the trimmed V and J ends, which lost 4 bases and 2 bases, there was a span of 9 bases. The CDR3 spells CSVARNAGNTIYF. In DNA form, the CDR3 reads TGCAGCGTTGCCCGGAACGCTGGAAACACCATATATTTT.

The chain uses TRBV11-2 and TRBJ2-7; D might be TRBD1 (5 bases). This CDR3 has 15 amino acids. Trimming pared 1 base from V and 1 base from J, leaving 11 bases between. Germline CDR1 and CDR2: SGHAT and FQNNGV. The CDR3 DNA follows: TGTGCCAGCAGCTTAGTCTCAGGGTCTTCCTACGAGCAGTACTTC. This gives the protein CASSLVSGSSYEQYF.